The T cell receptor (beta chain) described here comes from a study of cytomegalovirus exposure and HLA in healthy donors. PCR primers comprised 60 Vbeta and 13 Jbeta primers. Original data processing: As a later analysis found, there were 80 million or so unique TCR beta chains, of which roughly 11 million were shared. Profiled with immunoSEQ multiplex PCR; TCRdb holds only in-frame clones, not every one. V, J and clone size were drawn from that table, and D and trimming were deduced from the DNA. This table has about 120,000 clones, approximately 70% appearing once. As for this clone: The antigen is undetermined.

CDR1 is LNHDA and CDR2 is SQIVND in the germline V gene (reference sequence). V lost 2 bases, J lost 0 bases, and 13 bases stayed unmatched. The CDR3 is 19 amino acids. General study results and limits: A later analysis reportedly found fewer N-insertions in an Asian-associated ancestry cluster than the roughly 670-donor mean.

Donors were nominally healthy when sampled, though unrecorded immune exposures were likely. Sequencing was carried out using PBMCs. The sequence came from a man aged 30 to 39 in good health and CMV-seropositive. The J gene is TRBJ2-4, the V gene TRBV19; the match to TRBD1 covers 7 bases. CDR3 region: CASSIFGWDSQLAKNIQYF. The CDR3 DNA sequence: TGTGCCAGTAGTATATTTGGTTGGGACAGCCAGTTAGCCAAAAACATTCAGTACTTC. The variable domain in full, completed from reference TRBV19 and TRBJ2-4, reads DGGITQSPKYLFRKEGQNVTLSCEQNLNHDAMYWYRQDPGQGLRLIYYSQIVNDFQKGDIAEGYSVSREKKESFPLTVTSAQKNPTAFYLCASSIFGWDSQLAKNIQYFGAGTRLSVL.